Below, 16 T cell receptor beta chains from the same sample are listed, as sequenced in a study of shared clonotypes between healthy human individuals. Method: immunoSEQ multiplex PCR; TCRdb's copy keeps in-frame clones and lacks some. The sample consists of about 610,000 clones, roughly 97% of them appearing once. The sample was naive CD4+ T cells sorted from blood. Subset in this sample: CD45RA+ positively selected. The origin of the receptors is a woman in her 30s in good health.

The V call is TRBV28, the J call TRBJ2-7, with 8 bases identical to TRBD2. The CDR3 extends over 13 amino acids. V lost 10 bases to trimming and J lost 4 bases; unmatched junction nucleotides: 9. The germline gives CDR1 MDHEN, CDR2 SYDVKM. The CDR3, as DNA: TGTGCCATAACCCGGGCTAGCGGGTACGAGCAGTACTTC. This gives the protein CAITRASGYEQYF.

The V and J genes are TRBV6-1 and TRBJ2-7; D perhaps matches TRBD2 (6 bases). V lost 10 bases and J lost 6, with 22 bases in between. CDR1 is MNHNS and CDR2 is SASEGT in the germline V gene. The CDR3 extends over 14 amino acids. The CDR3 loop is CATTLGTGPGEQYF. The CDR3 DNA is TGTGCCACCACGCTGGGGACTGGACCTGGCGAGCAGTACTTC.

The chain is built from TRBV4-1 and TRBJ1-3; 9 bases line up with TRBD1. The CDR3 has 16 residues. V was pared by 3 bases and J by 2 bases, with 5 bases of the junction left unmatched. The germline CDR1 and CDR2 sequences are MGHRA and YSYEKL. The CDR3 is CASSHLGQGPGNTIYF. CDR3 sequence (DNA): TGCGCCAGCAGCCACCTCGGACAGGGGCCTGGAAACACCATATATTTT.

The chain couples TRBV7-2 to TRBJ2-7; D remains ambiguous. V gave up 0 bases and J gave up 4 bases, with 4 bases separating them. Germline values: CDR1 SGHTA, CDR2 FQGNSA. This CDR3 region has 12 residues. The chain's CDR3 is CASSLARYEQYF. The CDR3, as DNA: TGTGCCAGCAGCTTAGCGCGGTACGAGCAGTACTTC. Drawing the rest from reference TRBV7-2 and TRBJ2-7, the complete variable domain is GAGVSQSPSNKVTEKGKDVELRCDPISGHTALYWYRQSLGQGLEFLIYFQGNSAPDKSGLPSDRFSAERTGGSVSTLTIQRTQQEDSAVYLCASSLARYEQYFGPGTRLTVT.

The chain joins TRBV5-6 to TRBJ1-1, with D possibly being TRBD1 (6 bases). This CDR3 has 12 amino acids. Germline CDR1 and CDR2: SGHDT and YYEEEE. The germline V and J ends were trimmed by 2 bases and 6 bases, with 8 bases remaining between them. CDR3 amino acids: CASSLQGPEAFF. DNA of the CDR3: TGTGCCAGCAGCTTACAGGGCCCTGAAGCTTTCTTT.

The chain carries TRBV6-5 and TRBJ1-2; 9 nucleotides line up with TRBD1. This CDR3 is 15 amino acids long. Germline values: CDR1 MNHEY, CDR2 SVGAGI. After removal of 0 bases from V and 7 bases from J, the junction contained 6 bases not matched to a gene. The CDR3 nucleotides are TGTGCCAGCAGTTACTCTAACAGGGGGCGTGGTGGCTACACCTTC. Encoded protein: CASSYSNRGRGGYTF.

The chain uses TRBV2 and TRBJ2-2, with a weak D call TRBD2 (6 bases). The V and J ends lost 4 bases and 6 bases respectively, with 24 bases between them. The germline CDR1 and CDR2 sequences are SNHLY and FYNNEI. The CDR3 runs to 18 residues. The CDR3 reads CASSGRRKLGGDAGELFF. In DNA, the CDR3 is TGTGCCAGCAGTGGCCGTCGTAAGCTAGGAGGGGACGCCGGGGAGCTGTTTTTT.

The V and J genes are TRBV11-2 and TRBJ2-7; a weak D match, TRBD1 (5 bases). The germline V and J ends were trimmed by 1 base and 0 bases, with 13 bases remaining between them. The CDR3 is 16 amino acids. The germline gives CDR1 SGHAT, CDR2 FQNNGV. This chain's CDR3 is CASSLVRGDSSYEQYF. DNA of the CDR3: TGTGCCAGCAGCTTAGTTAGGGGTGACAGCTCCTACGAGCAGTACTTC.

The chain is built from TRBV9 and TRBJ1-1, with 11 bases lining up with TRBD1. J was trimmed by 2 bases and V by 0 bases; bases with no gene match: 3. Germline V gives CDR1 SGDLS, CDR2 YYNGEE. This CDR3 has 16 amino acids. CDR3 DNA sequence: TGTGCCAGCAGCGTAGCTGGACAGGGGGCAAACACTGAAGCTTTCTTT. Its translation is CASSVAGQGANTEAFF.

V and J are TRBV5-1 and TRBJ2-1; tentatively, D is TRBD2 (5 bases). CDR3 size: 17 residues. Germline loops: CDR1 SGHRS, CDR2 YFSETQ. With 4 bases removed from V and 2 bases from J, the gap between germline ends came to 19 bases. For the CDR3, the DNA is TGCGCCAGCAGCCCCCGTGAGGGAATGGGCACCTACAATGAGCAGTTCTTC. The encoded protein is CASSPREGMGTYNEQFF.

The chain has TRBV4-2 and TRBJ2-2; 10 nucleotides line up with TRBD2. The CDR3 totals 19 residues. Germline loops: CDR1 LGHNA, CDR2 YNFKEQ. Trimming cost V 0 bases and J 4 bases; bases outside gene matches: 11. DNA for the CDR3: TGTGCCAGCAGCCAAGATGAAGGAAGCGGGAGGGCCGGCACCGGGGAGCTGTTTTTT. Protein sequence: CASSQDEGSGRAGTGELFF.

The V and J genes are TRBV30 and TRBJ2-3; maybe TRBD2 (6 bases). Trimming cost V 6 bases and J 0 bases, with 16 bases left between them. CDR1 is GTSNPN, CDR2 SVGIG, per germline (reference sequence). The length of the CDR3 is 15 residues. CDR3 in amino acids: CACPLGGTSTDTQYF. The DNA of the CDR3 is TGTGCCTGCCCCCTTGGGGGGACTAGCACAGATACGCAGTATTTT.

The rearrangement uses TRBV18 and TRBJ2-7; no clear D. Per germline, CDR1 KGHSH and CDR2 LQKENI. The ends were cut back, 1 base at V and 6 bases at J, with 7 bases in the middle. The CDR3 is 12 amino acids. CDR3 amino acids: CASSPRRFEQYF. The CDR3, as DNA: TGTGCCAGCTCACCACGCCGGTTCGAGCAGTACTTC.

This chain links TRBV5-4 with TRBJ2-5; D is perhaps TRBD2 (5 bases). This CDR3 comprises 16 residues. Trimming took 4 bases from V and 5 from J, leaving 21 bases between them. Germline V gene data show CDR1 as SGHNT and CDR2 as YYREEE (reference sequence). The CDR3 region is CASSHPKGPAVETQYF. The CDR3 DNA reads as TGTGCCAGCAGCCACCCCAAAGGACCAGCGGTGGAGACCCAGTACTTC.

CDR3 coding DNA: TGTGCCAGCAGCTTTAGGGGACGAAGGAGGAACACTGAAGCTTTCTTT. Translating gives CASSFRGRRRNTEAFF. The J gene is TRBJ1-1, the V gene TRBV28; D perhaps matches TRBD1 (5 bases). This CDR3 has 16 amino acids. Germline V gene sequence: CDR1 MDHEN, CDR2 SYDVKM. V dropped 6 bases and J dropped 1 base, with 18 bases sitting between them.

This rearrangement joins TRBV27 to TRBJ1-5, with 9 bases lining up with TRBD1. The V segment lost 9 bases and the J segment 7 bases; nucleotides outside the gene matches: 4. The CDR3 totals 12 residues. Per the germline V gene, CDR1 is MNHEY and CDR2 is SMNVEV (reference sequence). CDR3 sequence (DNA): TGTGCCAGTGGGGACAGGGAACAGCCCCAGCATTTT. Translated, it gives CASGDREQPQHF.